The clone carrying this T cell receptor beta chain was observed a single time. This entry is derived from a study of shared clonotypes between healthy human individuals. Donation came from healthy HIV-negative adults that had no recent acute infections or vaccinations. In unsorted samples, genomic DNA was obtained using about 90 million PBMCs. Germline loops: CDR1 LNHDA, CDR2 SQIVND (reference sequence). The V end lost 5 bases, the J end lost 2 bases, and 6 bases lay between the germline ends. The CDR3 covers 13 residues. The test was conducted at deep level. Several immunoSEQ plates received, in even portions, the genomic DNA of each subset. The protocol was immunoSEQ multiplex PCR, while the TCRdb copy is restricted to in-frame clones and leaves out a portion. The sample consists of some 480,000 clones, less than 80% of them appearing once.

The chain has TRBV19 and TRBJ2-2; D not resolved. The specimen was PBMCs. The sequence derives from a woman aged 40 to 55 in good health. Some clones in this sample may be carry-over from other donors' samples. The CDR3 nucleotides read TGTGCCAGTAGTTTACTCAACACCGGGGAGCTGTTTTTT. Protein sequence: CASSLLNTGELFF.